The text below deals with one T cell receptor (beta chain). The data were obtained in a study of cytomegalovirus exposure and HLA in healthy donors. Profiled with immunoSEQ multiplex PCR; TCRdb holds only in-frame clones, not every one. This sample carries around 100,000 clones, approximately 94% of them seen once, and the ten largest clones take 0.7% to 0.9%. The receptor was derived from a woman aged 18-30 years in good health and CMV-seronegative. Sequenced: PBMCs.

In DNA form, the CDR3 reads TGTGCCAGCAGCTTATTCGACAGTTCCACCGGGGAGCTGTTTTTT. This gives the protein CASSLFDSSTGELFF. The rearrangement joins TRBV7-6 to TRBJ2-2; possible D gene TRBD1, 5 bases. Germline V CDR1 and CDR2: SGHVS, FNYEAQ. The V end was cut by 2 bases, the J end by 4 bases, with 11 bases between. The CDR3 is made up of 15 amino acids.